This T cell receptor (beta chain) was recovered during a study of T cell repertoires in cytomegalovirus infection. The CDR3 totals 15 residues. From germline, CDR1 is LGHNA and CDR2 YNFKEQ. The junction had 7 bases not matched to a gene; V was cut back by 2 bases and J by 5 bases. Notes on this clonotype: Antigen unknown.

Via MiXCR, TCRdb re-called the reads, giving one row per CDR3 protein. The sample records 300,000 to 400,000 distinct CDR3 sequences, over 7.5% being singletons. Whole-study findings and limits: Clonotypes of TCR beta that were HLA-C-restricted and CMV-specific dominated the ex vivo response.

The source is a human donor in good health (CMV status not recorded). Some clones in this sample may be carry-over from other donors' samples. This chain connects TRBV4-2 to TRBJ2-5; 8 bases align to TRBD2. Sequences were obtained from PBMCs. The CDR3 reads CASSQTPGGRETQYF. The CDR3 DNA is TGTGCCAGCAGCCAAACACCGGGGGGGAGGGAGACCCAGTACTTC.